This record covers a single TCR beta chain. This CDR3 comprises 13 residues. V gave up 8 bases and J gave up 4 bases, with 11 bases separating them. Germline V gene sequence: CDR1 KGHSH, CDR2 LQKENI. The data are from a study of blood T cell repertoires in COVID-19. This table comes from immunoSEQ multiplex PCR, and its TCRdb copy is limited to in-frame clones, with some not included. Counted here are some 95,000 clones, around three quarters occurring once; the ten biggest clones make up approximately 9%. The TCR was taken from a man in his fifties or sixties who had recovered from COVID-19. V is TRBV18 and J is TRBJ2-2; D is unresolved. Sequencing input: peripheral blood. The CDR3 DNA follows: TGTGCCAGCGTCTTACTTGCCACCGGGGAGCTGTTTTTT. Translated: CASVLLATGELFF.